This is a list of T cell receptor beta chains from one sample in a study of identical twins. Using its own MiXCR run on the 5' RACE reads, TCRdb lists one record per CDR3 protein. The sample has more than 1.5 million distinct CDR3 sequences; under 35% are singletons. The sample was cord blood. The source is a newborn girl in good health. CDR3s include the opening cysteine and the closing phenylalanine or tryptophan. A D gene is named only where the DNA matches it firmly.

CDR3 protein	D gene	J gene	V gene
CSARTYSYNEQFF	.	TRBJ2-1	TRBV20-1
CASSQERLAGPYTQYF	TRBD2	TRBJ2-3	TRBV3-1
CASSPDRLANYGYTF	.	TRBJ1-2	TRBV18
CASSQLPLGGDEQYF	.	TRBJ2-7	TRBV4-2
CASSLSSGRSYEQYF	TRBD2	TRBJ2-7	TRBV27
CASSEVNRDYGYTF	.	TRBJ1-2	TRBV6-1
CASSPSVAGAHTDTQYF	TRBD2	TRBJ2-3	TRBV4-2
CSVDPGPMDSNQPQHF	.	TRBJ1-5	TRBV29-1
CASSQDWQEQETQYF	.	TRBJ2-5	TRBV4-2
CSATLSGKITDTQYF	TRBD2	TRBJ2-3	TRBV20-1
CASHLDTEAFF	.	TRBJ1-1	TRBV2
CASSLGGTGAHEQYF	TRBD1	.	TRBV5-1
CASSLSIGGPSDGYTF	.	TRBJ1-2	TRBV5-1
CASSPMGTGELFF	.	TRBJ2-2	TRBV3-1
CASQGGGHNSNQPQHF	TRBD1	TRBJ1-5	TRBV6-1
CASSLARWTSGGSDTQYF	TRBD2	TRBJ2-3	TRBV11-2
CASSLQAGVWNEQFF	TRBD2	TRBJ2-1	TRBV12-3/TRBV12-4
CSVTLGEKEQYF	.	TRBJ2-7	TRBV29-1
CSAREMYEQYF	.	TRBJ2-7	TRBV20-1
CASSYIAEQYF	.	TRBJ2-7	TRBV6-2/TRBV6-3